This T cell receptor beta chain emerged from a study of cytomegalovirus exposure and HLA in healthy donors. The CDR3 consists of 14 residues. The trim removed 4 bases at V and 2 bases at J, leaving 4 bases unmatched. The germline V gene has CDR1 SNHLY and CDR2 FYNNEI. This clone was seen just once. As yet, its antigen is unknown. Assay: immunoSEQ multiplex PCR; the TCRdb copy retains only in-frame clones and omits some. The profile shows 150,000 to 200,000 clones, about four fifths of them singletons. Study conclusions and caveats: Whilst most TCR sequences proved rare, a subset of public TCRs occurred across many donors. Confirmation was obtained in vitro that a few CMV-associated chains are specific for CMV antigens. The study designated 150 or so TCR beta chains cytomegalovirus-associated.

The rearrangement joins TRBV2 to TRBJ1-2; TRBD1 matches at 7 bases. The origin of this receptor is a woman younger than 30 in good health and CMV-seropositive. The material sequenced was PBMCs. The CDR3 DNA reads TGTGCCAGCAGTGCCTGGGACAGAAACTATGGCTACACCTTC. It encodes CASSAWDRNYGYTF.